The source of this T cell receptor (beta chain) is a study of blood T cell repertoires in COVID-19. The overall study: COVID-19 samples collected from the United States, Italy and Spain covered acute and convalescent phases.

Source study methods: Amplification from reference gene primers served as the basis for estimated nucleated cell counts. Sequencing was performed with immunoSEQ multiplex PCR; in TCRdb, only in-frame clones are kept and a portion is missing. V, J and clone size were drawn from that table, and D and trimming were deduced from the DNA. Of 55,000 to 75,000 clones in the sample, 82% were seen once. Trimming cost V 0 bases and J 6 bases; bases outside gene matches: 5. This CDR3 contains 16 residues. Germline-derived CDR1 and CDR2 are SGHAT and FQNNGV. Sequencing was performed on peripheral blood. The rearrangement links TRBV11-2 to TRBJ2-3; 11 bases map to TRBD2. This TCR came from a man older than 75 with active COVID-19. The CDR3 region has the DNA TGTGCCAGCAGCTTAGATAGCGGGGGGGCCGGTGATACGCAGTATTTT. Encoded protein: CASSLDSGGAGDTQYF.